This T cell receptor beta chain was identified during a study of blood T cell repertoires in COVID-19. The CDR3 length is 15 residues. Germline loops: CDR1 SEHNR, CDR2 FQNEAQ (reference sequence). Trimming cost V 6 bases and J 2 bases; bases outside gene matches: 7. Using immunoSEQ multiplex PCR, the repertoire was profiled, and TCRdb retains in-frame clones only, with some absent. The table lists around 370,000 clones, more than 75% of them singletons. The J gene is TRBJ2-5, the V gene TRBV7-9; 9 bases line up with TRBD1. This clonotype was obtained from a woman in her forties or fifties with COVID-19, enrolled during active disease. The sample comprised peripheral blood. The CDR3 sequence is CASSSIDRGQETQYF. CDR3 DNA sequence: TGTGCCAGCAGTTCAATTGACAGGGGGCAAGAGACCCAGTACTTC.